This T cell receptor beta chain comes out of a study of blood T cell repertoires in COVID-19. Study-level background: Samples came from the United States, Italy and Spain, spanning acute and convalescent COVID-19.

Clones were read by immunoSEQ multiplex PCR, and TCRdb kept only the in-frame ones, dropping some. The sample yields approximately 310,000 clones, 80% to 90% seen once. Clinical history as reported by participants underpinned cohort assignment. The CDR3 runs to 12 residues. Germline values: CDR1 LNHDA, CDR2 SQIVND (reference sequence). The ends were cut back, 5 bases at V and 8 bases at J, with 9 bases in the middle. This TCR derives from a man aged 25-45 years who had recovered from COVID-19. The specimen sequenced was PBMCs or T cells enriched from blood (not recorded which). The gene calls are TRBV19 and TRBJ1-4, with D unclear. CDR3 amino acids: CASSLRQEKLFF. DNA of the CDR3: TGTGCCAGTAGTTTGCGCCAAGAAAAACTGTTTTTT.